Sequencing of this T cell receptor beta chain was carried out in a study of blood T cell repertoires in COVID-19. In the study overall: Both acute and convalescent COVID-19 samples were obtained from the United States, Italy and Spain. PBMCs, B-cell-depleted T cells, or T cells provided the cDNA or gDNA that made up the material.

In the source study's methods: Estimated nucleated cell counts came from reference gene primer amplification. Method: immunoSEQ multiplex PCR; TCRdb's copy keeps in-frame clones and lacks some. That table furnishes V, J and clone size, whereas the DNA furnished D and trimming. This sample yields under 200,000 clones, of which around 90% are seen a single time; 2% to 3% belongs to the top ten. This clone appeared a single time. Trimming took 3 bases from V and 6 from J, leaving 6 bases between them. The CDR3 spans 11 residues. The V gene's germline CDR1 is LNHDA and CDR2 SQIVND (reference sequence). A Seattle source enrolled patients during active infection and followed them longitudinally.

The gene calls are TRBV19 and TRBJ2-7; no clear D. The TCR originated in a woman of 80 years or more with COVID-19, enrolled during active disease. The material sequenced was peripheral blood. The CDR3 reads CASSIHGEQYF. The CDR3 bases are TGTGCCAGTAGTATTCACGGCGAGCAGTACTTC.